A single sample gave rise to the 29 T cell receptor beta chains below, sequenced in a study of blood T cell repertoires in COVID-19. Some clones are missing from TCRdb's copy, which holds only in-frame ones; the method was immunoSEQ multiplex PCR. The sample has about 180,000 clones, roughly 87% seen once; the top ten hold approximately 6.5%. Sequencing input: PBMCs or T cells enriched from blood (not recorded which). These TCRs come from a woman aged 45 to 65 who had recovered from COVID-19.

The chain uses TRBV6-5 and TRBJ1-4, with D unclear. Trimming took 2 bases from V and 7 from J, leaving 8 bases between them. The CDR3 totals 13 residues. Germline V gene sequence: CDR1 MNHEY, CDR2 SVGAGI. DNA of the CDR3: TGTGCCAGCAGTTACAGAGGTATTGAAAAACTGTTTTTT. Residues: CASSYRGIEKLFF.

The chain recombines TRBV7-2 with TRBJ2-5; 8 bases line up with TRBD1. This CDR3 spans 14 amino acids. Per germline, CDR1 SGHTA and CDR2 FQGNSA. After removal of 5 bases from V and 5 bases from J, the junction contained 7 bases not matched to a gene. The DNA of the CDR3 is TGTGCCAGCAGCCCGGACAGGGTGATTGAGACCCAGTACTTC. Its translation: CASSPDRVIETQYF.

V and J are TRBV7-9 and TRBJ2-7; 10 positions match TRBD1. With V trimmed by 6 bases and J by 5 bases, 13 bases remained unmatched. Germline V lookup: CDR1 SEHNR, CDR2 FQNEAQ (reference sequence). The CDR3 contains 16 residues. This CDR3 is CASSYTPGQGNHEQYF. DNA for the CDR3: TGTGCCAGCAGTTATACCCCGGGACAGGGGAACCACGAGCAGTACTTC.

The chain uses TRBV28 and TRBJ1-1; 9 bases fit TRBD1. Germline V gene lookup returns CDR1 MDHEN and CDR2 SYDVKM. This CDR3 is built from 14 residues. V lost 7 bases and J lost 6; bases outside the gene matches: 9. The CDR3 DNA reads TGTGCCAGCACCATCGGACAGGGGAGGGCTGAAGCTTTCTTT. It is translated as CASTIGQGRAEAFF. Filled out from reference TRBV28 and TRBJ1-1, the complete variable domain reads DVKVTQSSRYLVKRTGEKVFLECVQDMDHENMFWYRQDPGLGLRLIYFSYDVKMKEKGDIPEGYSVSREKKERFSLILESASTNQTSMYLCASTIGQGRAEAFFGQGTRLTVV.

The V call is TRBV18, the J call TRBJ1-5, with D possibly TRBD1 on 6 matching bases. V dropped 2 bases and J dropped 5 bases, with 13 bases sitting between them. Germline V gene data show CDR1 as KGHSH and CDR2 as LQKENI. The CDR3 is 15 amino acids. CDR3 protein: CASSPIQGIDQPQHF. In DNA form, the CDR3 reads TGTGCCAGCTCACCAATTCAGGGGATCGATCAGCCCCAGCATTTT.

The DNA for the CDR3 is TGCGCCAGCAGCCAAGGTGCAGGGGGAAAGGTGGTTTTTTTT. The encoded protein is CASSQGAGGKVVFF. This rearrangement joins TRBV4-1 to TRBJ1-4, with TRBD1 matching over 7 bases. This CDR3 spans 14 amino acids. V shed 1 base and J 17 bases; nucleotides not matched to a gene: 13. CDR1 is MGHRA and CDR2 is YSYEKL in the germline V gene.

A note on this clone: The sample carries other DNA sequences with the same CDR3. The chain employs TRBV6-5 and TRBJ1-1; the D is unclear. V was clipped by 2 bases and J by 8 bases, with 6 bases between them. This CDR3 comprises 11 residues. From germline, CDR1 is MNHEY and CDR2 SVGAGI. In DNA, the CDR3 is TGTGCCAGCAGTTACGGGCCAGAAGCTTTCTTT. Protein sequence: CASSYGPEAFF.

The chain links TRBV27 to TRBJ2-1; a weak D match, TRBD2 (6 bases). Trimming left V 6 bases short and J 8 bases short, with 20 bases between. The CDR3 is made up of 15 amino acids. CDR1 is MNHEY and CDR2 is SMNVEV in the germline V gene (reference sequence). CDR3 sequence reads: CASRLQFRESHEQFF. The CDR3 DNA reads TGTGCCAGCAGATTGCAATTCCGGGAGTCACATGAGCAGTTCTTC.

The V gene is TRBV27, the J gene TRBJ2-2, with 7 bases lining up with TRBD2. With 7 bases clipped from V and 0 bases from J, the junction kept 5 bases outside the gene matches. Germline CDR1 reads MNHEY; CDR2 reads SMNVEV (reference sequence). The CDR3 extends over 15 amino acids. The CDR3 DNA reads TGTGCCAGCAAGCGTGGGGGGGCGAACACCGGGGAGCTGTTTTTT. It yields the protein CASKRGGANTGELFF.

The chain employs TRBV24-1 and TRBJ1-1; tentatively, D is TRBD1 (6 bases). CDR3 length equals 13 residues. CDR1 KGHDR and CDR2 SFDVKD come from the germline V gene. V gave up 7 bases and J gave up 5 bases, with 13 bases separating them. CDR3 in DNA: TGTGCCACCAGGTACTCAGGGGAAACTGAAGCTTTCTTT. It is translated as CATRYSGETEAFF.

This CDR3 is CASSQAASGTRGHEQFF. The CDR3 region has the DNA TGTGCCAGCAGCCAAGCGGCTAGCGGGACCCGGGGGCATGAGCAGTTCTTC. The V and J genes are TRBV14 and TRBJ2-1; 9 bases are shared with TRBD2. This CDR3 comprises 17 residues. CDR1 is SGHDN, CDR2 FVKESK, per germline. The ends lost 1 base at V and 8 bases at J; junction bases unmatched: 12.

This chain uses TRBV19 with TRBJ1-2; 7 bases line up with TRBD1. Trimming at V came to 4 bases and at J to 2 bases, leaving 4 bases not matched to a gene. From germline, CDR1 is LNHDA and CDR2 SQIVND (reference sequence). The CDR3 consists of 14 residues. The CDR3 spells CASSTGTENYGYTF. Here the CDR3 DNA reads TGTGCCAGTAGTACCGGGACAGAGAACTATGGCTACACCTTC.

The chain recombines TRBV18 with TRBJ1-1; D gene ambiguous. Germline CDR1 reads KGHSH; CDR2 reads LQKENI. The CDR3 runs 14 residues. Trimming pared 4 bases from V and 1 base from J, leaving 10 bases between. Here the CDR3 reads CASSLGAANTEAFF. CDR3 nucleotide sequence: TGTGCCAGCTCACTCGGAGCGGCGAACACTGAAGCTTTCTTT. Based on the CDR3 plus reference TRBV18 and TRBJ1-1, the full variable domain is NAGVMQNPRHLVRRRGQEARLRCSPMKGHSHVYWYRQLPEEGLKFMVYLQKENIIDESGMPKERFSAEFPKEGPSILRIQQVVRGDSAAYFCASSLGAANTEAFFGQGTRLTVV.

This chain's CDR3 is CAWSGLSEAFF. The CDR3 nucleotides read TGTGCCTGGAGCGGGTTGAGTGAAGCTTTCTTT. The chain has TRBV30 and TRBJ1-1; D unresolved. The germline gives CDR1 GTSNPN, CDR2 SVGIG (reference sequence). The CDR3 is 11 residues long. Trimming removed 3 bases from V and 7 bases from J, with 9 bases in between. Full variable domain (missing parts from reference TRBV30 and TRBJ1-1): SQTIHQWPATLVQPVGSPLSLECTVEGTSNPNLYWYRQAAGRGLQLLFYSVGIGQISSEVPQNLSASRPQDRQFILSSKKLLLSDSGFYLCAWSGLSEAFFGQGTRLTVV.

The V and J genes are TRBV11-3 and TRBJ1-5; no definite D call. Germline CDR1 is SGHNT and CDR2 is YENEEA. This CDR3 region has 13 residues. Trimming removed 2 bases at V and 3 bases at J, with 5 bases between. Written as DNA, the CDR3 is TGTGCCAGCAGCTTATCCATCAATCAGCCCCAGCATTTT. Translated, it gives CASSLSINQPQHF.

The chain joins TRBV5-1 to TRBJ1-1, with unresolved D. CDR3 size: 14 residues. Per the germline V gene, CDR1 is SGHRS and CDR2 is YFSETQ. V was trimmed by 7 bases and J by 0 bases, leaving 13 bases between them. The CDR3 nucleotides read TGCGCCAGCGGGTGGGAGGGTATGAACACTGAAGCTTTCTTT. Its protein is CASGWEGMNTEAFF.

This rearrangement joins TRBV27 to TRBJ2-6; 7 nucleotides align to TRBD1. The V segment lost 3 bases and the J segment 10 bases; nucleotides outside the gene matches: 6. The CDR3 covers 14 residues. CDR1 MNHEY and CDR2 SMNVEV come from the germline V gene (reference sequence). This CDR3 reads CASSLLGGANVLTF. The DNA of the CDR3 is TGTGCCAGCAGTTTGTTAGGGGGCGCAAACGTCCTGACTTTC.

V usage is TRBV28 and J usage is TRBJ1-2; TRBD1 aligns across 7 bases. Germline values: CDR1 MDHEN, CDR2 SYDVKM. V lost 3 bases, J lost 6 bases, and 7 bases stayed unmatched. The CDR3 loop spans 14 amino acids. Here the CDR3 reads CASSFLDRENGYTF. The CDR3 region has the DNA TGTGCCAGCAGTTTTTTAGACAGGGAGAATGGCTACACCTTC.

This clone is a singleton in its sample. The CDR3 nucleotides are TGTGCCAGCAGCTTAGGGAGGGCGCACACGGGAACCTACAATGAGCAGTTCTTC. Its protein is CASSLGRAHTGTYNEQFF. This rearrangement joins TRBV7-4 to TRBJ2-1; D is perhaps TRBD2 (6 bases). V was shortened by 1 base and J by 2 bases, with 18 bases between the two germline ends. The CDR3 has 18 residues. The germline V gene encodes CDR1 SGHVT and CDR2 SQSDAQ. Complete variable domain (other parts from reference TRBV7-4 and TRBJ2-1): GAGVSQSPRYKVAKRGRDVALRCDSISGHVTLYWYRQTLGQGSEVLTYSQSDAQRDKSGRPSGRFSAERPERSVSTLKIQRTEQGDSAVYLCASSLGRAHTGTYNEQFFGPGTRLTVL.

The chain uses TRBV3-1 (or the pseudogene TRBV3-2) and TRBJ2-1; maybe TRBD2 (7 bases). Germline V gives CDR1 LGHDT, CDR2 YNNKEL (reference sequence). CDR3 length: 18 amino acids. V dropped 2 bases and J dropped 0 bases, with 17 bases sitting between them. The CDR3 coding sequence is TGTGCCAGCAGCCAAAGGGGGGGCCTCACGTACTCCTACAATGAGCAGTTCTTC. Translated, it gives CASSQRGGLTYSYNEQFF.

The DNA for the CDR3 is TGTGCCAGCTGCCCGTCAGTCCGCTCCTACAATGAGCAGTTCTTC. Translation gives CASCPSVRSYNEQFF. The J gene is TRBJ2-1, the V gene TRBV18; D not resolved. This CDR3 comprises 15 residues. Trimming pared 7 bases from V and 0 bases from J, leaving 13 bases between. Germline V gives CDR1 KGHSH, CDR2 LQKENI.

This sequence joins TRBV7-2 and TRBJ2-1; 10 nucleotides match TRBD2. CDR1 and CDR2 from the germline V gene are SGHTA and FQGNSA. The CDR3 is 16 residues long. Germline trimming cut 1 base from V and 9 bases from J; bases unmatched to any gene: 9. CDR3 DNA: TGTGCCAGCAGCTTAGTTCCTAGCGGGAGAAGGATTGAGCAGTTCTTC. This translates into CASSLVPSGRRIEQFF.

This clone was found a few times. The J gene is TRBJ2-1, the V gene TRBV5-1, with 7 bases matching TRBD2. The CDR3 extends over 15 amino acids. V dropped 0 bases and J dropped 3; count of bases not matched to a gene: 3. CDR1 is SGHRS, CDR2 YFSETQ, per germline. CDR3 sequence reads: CASSLEAGVYNEQFF. The CDR3 DNA sequence: TGCGCCAGCAGCTTGGAGGCGGGGGTCTACAATGAGCAGTTCTTC.

The chain is built from TRBV24-1 and TRBJ2-5; TRBD2 is a possible D gene (5 bases). The CDR3 has 12 amino acids. The germline V gene has CDR1 KGHDR and CDR2 SFDVKD. V was trimmed by 10 bases and J by 4 bases, leaving 12 bases between them. CDR3 residues: CATGGSGETQYF. The CDR3 coding sequence is TGTGCCACAGGAGGTTCGGGAGAGACCCAGTACTTC.

The chain couples TRBV27 to TRBJ2-5; weak D call: TRBD1 (5 bases). CDR1 is MNHEY and CDR2 is SMNVEV in the germline V gene (reference sequence). V gave up 3 bases and J gave up 2 bases, with 13 bases separating them. The CDR3 spans 15 residues. The CDR3 nucleotides are TGTGCCAGCAGTTTTCGGTGGGGCAATCAAGAGACCCAGTACTTC. Translating it yields CASSFRWGNQETQYF.

The CDR3 loop reads CASSQFAGETQYF. The CDR3 DNA reads as TGTGCCAGCAGCCAATTCGCGGGGGAGACCCAGTACTTC. The chain couples TRBV11-3 to TRBJ2-5, with D possibly being TRBD2 (6 bases). This CDR3 spans 13 amino acids. V lost 5 bases and J 5 bases, leaving 12 bases between the germline ends. Germline V gives CDR1 SGHNT, CDR2 YENEEA.

The chain joins TRBV7-2 to TRBJ1-2; D uncertain. This CDR3 is 13 amino acids long. Germline assignment: CDR1 SGHTA and CDR2 FQGNSA. V lost 4 bases and J 8 bases, leaving 14 bases between the germline ends. Here the CDR3 DNA reads TGTGCCAGCAGCTGGGCAGTAGGCCGGGGCTACACCTTC. Amino acids: CASSWAVGRGYTF.

CDR3 sequence reads: CATSEPPTTGGTYNEQFF. The CDR3 DNA sequence: TGTGCCACCAGTGAACCCCCCACGACAGGGGGCACCTACAATGAGCAGTTCTTC. J is TRBJ2-1 and V is TRBV24-1; 10 nucleotides align to TRBD1. CDR3 length: 18 amino acids. Germline CDR1 KGHDR, CDR2 SFDVKD. Trimming at V came to 4 bases and at J to 2 bases, leaving 10 bases not matched to a gene.

The rearrangement links TRBV13 to TRBJ2-6; TRBD2 is a possible D gene (6 bases). V was cut by 6 bases and J by 0 bases, with 15 bases left in between. The germline CDR1 and CDR2 sequences are PRHDT and FYEKMQ (reference sequence). The length of the CDR3 is 17 residues. CDR3 sequence reads: CASRDGTDYSGANVLTF. In nucleotides, the CDR3 is TGTGCCAGCAGGGACGGGACTGACTACTCTGGGGCCAACGTCCTGACTTTC.